This T cell receptor (beta chain) comes out of a study of OX40 agonist ivuxolimab in advanced cancers. Sequenced by immunoSEQ multiplex PCR; TCRdb stores in-frame clones only, minus some. The sample holds tens of thousands of clones, about 94% seen once. Source: CD4+ or CD8+ T cells sorted from blood, taken in a trial of the OX40 agonist ivuxolimab. This clonotype was sampled from an adult with an advanced solid tumor such as melanoma, head and neck, liver or kidney cancer.

The CDR3, as DNA: TGTGCCAGCAGCTTGCAGGGGGCACCCTCCTACGAGCAGTACTTC. Its translation: CASSLQGAPSYEQYF. The gene calls are TRBV5-8 and TRBJ2-7; 8 bases are shared with TRBD1. Losses at the gene ends were 1 base for V and 0 bases for J; bases not matched to a gene: 3. CDR3 length equals 15 residues. Germline lookup yields CDR1 SGHTS and CDR2 YDEGEE.